Sequencing of this TCR beta chain was carried out in a study of cytomegalovirus exposure and HLA in healthy donors. The V end lost 8 bases, the J end lost 0 bases, and 11 bases lay between the germline ends. CDR3 length: 14 amino acids. Germline V gene data show CDR1 as MNHEY and CDR2 as SMNVEV (reference sequence). Overall study findings and caveats: According to reports, the classifier identified cytomegalovirus status with high specificity and sensitivity. In vitro data verified a few CMV-associated chains as specific for CMV antigens. In the 120 or so validation repertoires, around 95% of cluster scores exceeded 0, per a later analysis.

A remark on this clone: The antigen is not known.

Using immunoSEQ multiplex PCR, the repertoire was profiled, and TCRdb retains in-frame clones only, with some absent. Of about 160,000 clones in the sample, roughly nine tenths were seen once. The source is a young man in good health and CMV-seropositive. The sequencing sample was made of PBMCs. The genes are TRBV27 and TRBJ2-1; unclear D gene. CDR3 sequence reads: CASLSRSSYNEQFF. In DNA form, the CDR3 reads TGTGCCAGCCTTAGTAGAAGCTCCTACAATGAGCAGTTCTTC.